This T cell receptor (beta chain) was retrieved from a study of T cells in Graves' hyperthyroidism and ophthalmopathy. With 6 bases removed from V and 4 bases from J, the gap between germline ends came to 15 bases. Germline CDR1 MNHNS, CDR2 SASEGT. CDR3 length: 14 amino acids. This clonotype showed up many times. Authors of the study amplified TCR beta CDR3 regions from RNA transcripts. First-round RT-PCR targeting the TCR CDR3 was performed with the HTBI primer set. TCRdb independently ran MiXCR on the multiplex PCR reads; one entry per CDR3 protein. The sample contains 700,000 or so distinct CDR3 sequences, less than 20% of which appear only once.

Sequencing was done on a sample of blood. V gene TRBV6-1 combines with J gene TRBJ1-2; D gene unclear. The TCR comes from a young man with Graves' hyperthyroidism. The chain's CDR3 is CASSQLDGGYGYTF. The DNA for the CDR3 is TGTGCCAGCAGCCAGTTGGATGGCGGCTATGGCTACACCTTC.